This paragraph reports one TCR beta chain. The target antigen is unknown. The data stem from a study of immune cell composition in non-small cell lung cancer. TCRdb's copy holds only in-frame clones and misses some; the assay was immunoSEQ multiplex PCR. The profile shows under 4,500 clones, less than 90% of them singletons. The germline V gene encodes CDR1 MNHNS and CDR2 SASEGT. The length of the CDR3 is 13 residues. V was shortened by 7 bases and J by 3 bases, with 10 bases between the two germline ends. Broader study findings: Tumour TCR-beta clonality showed no significant link to smoking pack-years. Adenocarcinomas with higher top tumour-associated clone frequency had more reactive TILs. Roughly 80% of squamous and approximately 31% of adenocarcinoma cases had tumour-associated clones >0.5%.

Normal lung was sampled as far from the tumour as possible, at least 3 cm. Frozen unsorted single-cell suspensions supplied the genomic DNA. The sequenced sample consisted of non-adjacent lung tissue. This clonotype was sampled from a human donor with non-small cell lung cancer. This chain connects TRBV6-1 to TRBJ1-5, with no clear D. The CDR3 loop is CASTDGINQPQHF. In nucleotides, the CDR3 is TGTGCCAGCACTGACGGTATCAATCAGCCCCAGCATTTT.